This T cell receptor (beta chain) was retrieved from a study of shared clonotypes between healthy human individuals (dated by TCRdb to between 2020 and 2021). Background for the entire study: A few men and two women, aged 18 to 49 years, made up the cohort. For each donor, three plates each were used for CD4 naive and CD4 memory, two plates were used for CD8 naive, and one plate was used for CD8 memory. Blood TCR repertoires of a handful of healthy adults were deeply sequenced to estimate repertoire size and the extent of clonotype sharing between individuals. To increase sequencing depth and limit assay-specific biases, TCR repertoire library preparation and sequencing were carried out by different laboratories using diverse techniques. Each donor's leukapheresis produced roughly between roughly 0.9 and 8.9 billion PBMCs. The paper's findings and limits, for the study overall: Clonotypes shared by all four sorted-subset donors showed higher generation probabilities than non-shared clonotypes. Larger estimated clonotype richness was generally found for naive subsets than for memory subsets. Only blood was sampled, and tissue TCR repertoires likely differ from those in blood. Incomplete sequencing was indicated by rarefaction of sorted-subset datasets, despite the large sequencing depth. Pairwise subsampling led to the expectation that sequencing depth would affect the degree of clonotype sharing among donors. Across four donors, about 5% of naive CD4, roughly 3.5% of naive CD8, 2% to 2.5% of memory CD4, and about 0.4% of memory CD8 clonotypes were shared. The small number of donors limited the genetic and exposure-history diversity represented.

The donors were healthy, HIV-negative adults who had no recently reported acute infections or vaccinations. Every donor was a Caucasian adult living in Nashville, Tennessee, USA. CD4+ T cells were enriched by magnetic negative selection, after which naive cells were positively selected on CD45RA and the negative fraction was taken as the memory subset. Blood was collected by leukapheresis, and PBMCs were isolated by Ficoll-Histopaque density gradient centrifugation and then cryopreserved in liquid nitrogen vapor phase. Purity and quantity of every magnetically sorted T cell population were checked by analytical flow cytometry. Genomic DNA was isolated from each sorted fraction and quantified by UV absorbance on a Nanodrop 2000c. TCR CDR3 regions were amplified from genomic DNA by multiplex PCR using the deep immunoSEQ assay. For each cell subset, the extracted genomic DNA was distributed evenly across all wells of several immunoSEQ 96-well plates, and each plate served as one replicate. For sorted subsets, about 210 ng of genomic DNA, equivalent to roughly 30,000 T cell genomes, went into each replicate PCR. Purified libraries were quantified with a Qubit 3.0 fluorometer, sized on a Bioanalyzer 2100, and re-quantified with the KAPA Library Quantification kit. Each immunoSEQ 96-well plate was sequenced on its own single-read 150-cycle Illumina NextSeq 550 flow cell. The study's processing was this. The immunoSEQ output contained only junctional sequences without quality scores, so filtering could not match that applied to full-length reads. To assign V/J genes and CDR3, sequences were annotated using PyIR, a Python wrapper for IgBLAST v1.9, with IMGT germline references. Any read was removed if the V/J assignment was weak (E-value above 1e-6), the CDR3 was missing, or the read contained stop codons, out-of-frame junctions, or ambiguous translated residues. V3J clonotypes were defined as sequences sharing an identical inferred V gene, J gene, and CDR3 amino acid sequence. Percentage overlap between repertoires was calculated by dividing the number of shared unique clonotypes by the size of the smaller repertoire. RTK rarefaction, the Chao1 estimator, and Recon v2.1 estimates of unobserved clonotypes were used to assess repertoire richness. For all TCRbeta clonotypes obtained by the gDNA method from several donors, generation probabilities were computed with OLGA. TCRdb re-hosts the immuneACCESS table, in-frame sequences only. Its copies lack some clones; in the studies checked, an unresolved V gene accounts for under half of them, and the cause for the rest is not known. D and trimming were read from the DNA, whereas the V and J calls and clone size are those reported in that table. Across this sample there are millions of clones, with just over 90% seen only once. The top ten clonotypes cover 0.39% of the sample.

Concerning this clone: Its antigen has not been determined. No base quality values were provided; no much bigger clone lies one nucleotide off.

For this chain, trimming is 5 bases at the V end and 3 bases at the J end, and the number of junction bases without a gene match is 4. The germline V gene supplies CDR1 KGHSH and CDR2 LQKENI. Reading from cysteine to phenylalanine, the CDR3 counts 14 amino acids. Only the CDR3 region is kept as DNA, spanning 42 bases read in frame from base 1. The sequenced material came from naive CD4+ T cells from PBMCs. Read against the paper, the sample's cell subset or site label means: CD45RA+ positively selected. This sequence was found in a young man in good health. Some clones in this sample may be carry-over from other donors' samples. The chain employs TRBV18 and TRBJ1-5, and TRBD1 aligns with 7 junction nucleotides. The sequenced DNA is TGTGCCAGCTCAACAACAGGGGCCAATCAGCCCCAGCATTTT. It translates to CASSTTGANQPQHF.